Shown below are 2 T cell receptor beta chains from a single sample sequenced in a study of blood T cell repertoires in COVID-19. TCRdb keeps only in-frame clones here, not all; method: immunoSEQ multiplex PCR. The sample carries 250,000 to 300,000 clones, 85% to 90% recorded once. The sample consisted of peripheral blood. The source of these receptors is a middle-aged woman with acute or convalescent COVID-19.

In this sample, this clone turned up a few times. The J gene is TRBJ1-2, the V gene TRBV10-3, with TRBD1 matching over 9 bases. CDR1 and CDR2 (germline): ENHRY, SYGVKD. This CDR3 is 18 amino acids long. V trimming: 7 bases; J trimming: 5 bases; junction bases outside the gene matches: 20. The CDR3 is CAINQQRGTGSMTYGYTF. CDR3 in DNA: TGTGCCATCAACCAACAAAGAGGGACAGGGTCGATGACGTATGGCTACACCTTC.

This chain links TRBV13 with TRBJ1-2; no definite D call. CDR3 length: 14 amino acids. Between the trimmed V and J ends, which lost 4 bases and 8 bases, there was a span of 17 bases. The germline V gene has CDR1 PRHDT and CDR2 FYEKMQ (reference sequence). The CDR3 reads CASSSTTLREGYTF. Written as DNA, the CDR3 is TGTGCCAGCAGCTCAACAACCCTCCGGGAGGGCTACACCTTC. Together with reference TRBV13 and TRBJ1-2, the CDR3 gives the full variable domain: AAGVIQSPRHLIKEKRETATLKCYPIPRHDTVYWYQQGPGQDPQFLISFYEKMQSDKGSIPDRFSAQQFSDYHSELNMSSLELGDSALYFCASSSTTLREGYTFGSGTRLTVV.